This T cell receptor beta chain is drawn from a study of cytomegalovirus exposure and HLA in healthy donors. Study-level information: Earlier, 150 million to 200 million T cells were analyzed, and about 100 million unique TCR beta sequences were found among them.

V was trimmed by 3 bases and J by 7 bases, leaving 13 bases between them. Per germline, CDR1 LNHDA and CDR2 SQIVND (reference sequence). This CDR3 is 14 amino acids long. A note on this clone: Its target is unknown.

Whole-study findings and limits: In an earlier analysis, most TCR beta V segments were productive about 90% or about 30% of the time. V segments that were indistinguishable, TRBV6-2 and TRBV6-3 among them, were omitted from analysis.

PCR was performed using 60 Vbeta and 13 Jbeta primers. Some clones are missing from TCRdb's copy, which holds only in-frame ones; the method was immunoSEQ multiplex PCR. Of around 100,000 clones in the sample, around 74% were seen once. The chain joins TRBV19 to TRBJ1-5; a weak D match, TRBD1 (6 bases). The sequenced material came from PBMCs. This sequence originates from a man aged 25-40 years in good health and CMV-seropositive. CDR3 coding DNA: TGTGCCAGTAGTATCGTTCCAGGGGAACAGCCCCAGCATTTT. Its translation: CASSIVPGEQPQHF. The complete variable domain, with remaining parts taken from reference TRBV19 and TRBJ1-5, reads DGGITQSPKYLFRKEGQNVTLSCEQNLNHDAMYWYRQDPGQGLRLIYYSQIVNDFQKGDIAEGYSVSREKKESFPLTVTSAQKNPTAFYLCASSIVPGEQPQHFGDGTRLSIL.